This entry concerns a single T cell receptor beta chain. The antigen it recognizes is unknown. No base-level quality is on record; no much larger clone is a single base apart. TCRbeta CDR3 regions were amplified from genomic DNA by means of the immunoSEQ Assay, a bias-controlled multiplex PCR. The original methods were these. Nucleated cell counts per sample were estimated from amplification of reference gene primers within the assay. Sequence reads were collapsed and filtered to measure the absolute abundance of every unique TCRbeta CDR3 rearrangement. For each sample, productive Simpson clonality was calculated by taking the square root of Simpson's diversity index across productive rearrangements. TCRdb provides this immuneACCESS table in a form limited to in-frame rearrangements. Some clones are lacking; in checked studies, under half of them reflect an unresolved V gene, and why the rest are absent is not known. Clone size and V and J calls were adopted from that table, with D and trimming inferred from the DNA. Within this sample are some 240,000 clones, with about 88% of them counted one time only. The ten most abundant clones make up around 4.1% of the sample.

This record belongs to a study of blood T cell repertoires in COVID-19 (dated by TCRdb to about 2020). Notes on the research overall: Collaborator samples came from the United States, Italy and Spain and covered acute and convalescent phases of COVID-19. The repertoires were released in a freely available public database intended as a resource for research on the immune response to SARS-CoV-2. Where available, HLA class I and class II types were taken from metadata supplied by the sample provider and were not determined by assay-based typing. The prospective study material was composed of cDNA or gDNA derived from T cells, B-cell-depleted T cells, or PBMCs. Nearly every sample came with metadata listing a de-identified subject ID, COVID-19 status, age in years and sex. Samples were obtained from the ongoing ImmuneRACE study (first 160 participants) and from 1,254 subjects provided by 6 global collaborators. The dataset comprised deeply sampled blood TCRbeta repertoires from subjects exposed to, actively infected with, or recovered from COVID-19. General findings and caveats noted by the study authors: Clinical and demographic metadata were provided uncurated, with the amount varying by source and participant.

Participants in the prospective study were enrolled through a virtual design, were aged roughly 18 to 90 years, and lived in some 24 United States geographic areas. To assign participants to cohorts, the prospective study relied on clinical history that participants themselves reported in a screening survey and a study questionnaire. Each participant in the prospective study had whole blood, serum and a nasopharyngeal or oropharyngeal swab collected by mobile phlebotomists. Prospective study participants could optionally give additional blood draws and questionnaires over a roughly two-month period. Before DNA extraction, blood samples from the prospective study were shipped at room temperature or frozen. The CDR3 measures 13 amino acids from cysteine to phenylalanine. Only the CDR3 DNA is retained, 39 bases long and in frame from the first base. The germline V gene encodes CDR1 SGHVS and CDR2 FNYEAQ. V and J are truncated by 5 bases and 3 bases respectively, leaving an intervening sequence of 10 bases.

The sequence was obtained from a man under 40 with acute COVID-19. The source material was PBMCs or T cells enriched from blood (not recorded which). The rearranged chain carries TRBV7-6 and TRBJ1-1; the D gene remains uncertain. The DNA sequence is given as TGTGCCAGCAGCCTCAAGGGAGACACTGAAGCTTTCTTT. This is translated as CASSLKGDTEAFF.